Listed below are T cell receptor beta chains from one sample, sequenced in a study of blood T cell repertoires in COVID-19. Only in-frame clones appear in the TCRdb table, and some are missing; sequencing was by immunoSEQ multiplex PCR. The sample records approximately 70,000 clones, roughly 91% being singletons. Sequenced: peripheral blood. The source is a human donor in a cohort sampled during active COVID-19. Each CDR3 is given with its conserved first and last residue. A D gene is named only where the DNA matches it firmly. The size entry is marked missing in some rows and otherwise reads once, few, many or a size class.

J: TRBJ2-3; V: TRBV5-1; size: -; D: -; CDR3: CASSLGADTQYF; DNA: TGCGCCAGCAGCTTAGGAGCAGATACGCAGTATTTT
J: TRBJ1-1; V: TRBV19; size: -; D: -; CDR3: CASSIDPTRASEAFF; DNA: TGTGCCAGTAGTATAGATCCTACCAGGGCGTCCGAAGCTTTCTTT
J: TRBJ1-5; V: TRBV6-5; size: -; D: TRBD1; CDR3: CASSQDRTNQPQHF; DNA: TGTGCCAGCAGTCAGGACAGGACCAATCAGCCCCAGCATTTT
J: TRBJ2-5; V: TRBV6-6; size: -; D: -; CDR3: CASSPPGQGTQYF; DNA: TGTGCCAGCAGCCCTCCGGGACAAGGGACCCAGTACTTC
J: TRBJ2-7; V: TRBV30; size: -; D: -; CDR3: CAWSQQGYEQYF; DNA: TGTGCCTGGAGTCAACAGGGTTACGAGCAGTACTTC
J: TRBJ1-4; V: TRBV18; size: -; D: -; CDR3: CASSPRGGFNEKLFF; DNA: TGTGCCAGCTCACCACGGGGCGGATTTAATGAAAAACTGTTTTTT
J: TRBJ2-7; V: TRBV4-1; size: few; D: -; CDR3: CASSQETGTYEQYF; DNA: TGCGCCAGCAGCCAAGAAACAGGGACCTACGAGCAGTACTTC
J: TRBJ2-2; V: TRBV29-1; size: -; D: TRBD2; CDR3: CSGTSGRSGELFF; DNA: TGCAGCGGGACTAGCGGGCGTAGCGGGGAGCTGTTTTTT
J: TRBJ2-1; V: TRBV9; size: -; D: TRBD2; CDR3: CASSLAGTLNEQFF; DNA: TGTGCCAGCAGCTTAGCGGGTACATTAAATGAGCAGTTCTTC
J: TRBJ2-6; V: TRBV13; size: -; D: -; CDR3: CASSLGRSGANVLTF; DNA: TGTGCCAGCAGCTTAGGGAGGTCTGGGGCCAACGTCCTGACTTTC
J: TRBJ1-2; V: TRBV19; size: -; D: TRBD1; CDR3: CASIDRGTSYGYTF; DNA: TGTGCCAGTATTGACAGGGGGACCAGCTATGGCTACACCTTC
J: TRBJ1-1; V: TRBV27; size: -; D: -; CDR3: CASSLQGVRNTEAFF; DNA: TGTGCCAGCAGTTTACAAGGGGTCAGGAACACTGAAGCTTTCTTT
J: TRBJ2-7; V: TRBV27; size: -; D: TRBD1; CDR3: CASSPYRGHFEQYF; DNA: TGTGCCAGCAGTCCGTACAGGGGGCACTTCGAGCAGTACTTC
J: TRBJ2-1; V: TRBV6-5; size: -; D: -; CDR3: CASRKTSNNEQFF; DNA: TGTGCCAGCAGGAAGACATCTAACAATGAGCAGTTCTTC
J: TRBJ1-4; V: TRBV6-5; size: -; D: -; CDR3: CASNRLNEKLFF; DNA: TGTGCCAGCAACAGGCTAAATGAAAAACTGTTTTTT
J: TRBJ1-6; V: TRBV5-1; size: -; D: -; CDR3: CASSLAVGQKNSPLHF; DNA: TGCGCCAGCAGCTTGGCCGTAGGACAGAAGAATTCACCCCTCCACTTT
J: TRBJ2-7; V: TRBV13; size: few; D: -; CDR3: CASSSYGTYEQYF; DNA: TGTGCCAGCAGCTCCTACGGGACATACGAGCAGTACTTC
J: TRBJ2-5; V: TRBV6-5; size: -; D: -; CDR3: CASNKPGMETQYF; DNA: TGTGCCAGCAACAAACCGGGTATGGAGACCCAGTACTTC
J: TRBJ2-7; V: TRBV4-1; size: -; D: -; CDR3: CASSQDPASGGSSYEQYF; DNA: TGCGCCAGCAGCCAAGACCCCGCATCGGGCGGGTCTTCCTACGAGCAGTACTTC
J: TRBJ2-5; V: TRBV18; size: -; D: TRBD2; CDR3: CASSPRAGVQETQYF; DNA: TGTGCCAGCTCACCACGAGCGGGGGTGCAAGAGACCCAGTACTTC
J: TRBJ1-5; V: TRBV5-1; size: -; D: -; CDR3: CASSPGSNQPQHF; DNA: TGCGCCAGCAGCCCCGGGAGCAATCAGCCCCAGCATTTT
J: TRBJ2-5; V: TRBV6-5; size: -; D: -; CDR3: CATSQSWQETQYF; DNA: TGTGCCACCTCCCAGTCGTGGCAAGAGACCCAGTACTTC
J: TRBJ1-1; V: TRBV27; size: -; D: -; CDR3: CASSPWVGNEAFF; DNA: TGTGCCAGCAGTCCCTGGGTGGGCAATGAAGCTTTCTTT
J: TRBJ1-1; V: TRBV27; size: -; D: TRBD1; CDR3: CASSLSGQGGTEAFF; DNA: TGTGCCAGCAGTTTATCAGGACAGGGTGGCACTGAAGCTTTCTTT
J: TRBJ1-4; V: TRBV2; size: -; D: -; CDR3: CASRAQGGANEKLFF; DNA: TGTGCCAGCAGGGCTCAGGGTGGAGCTAATGAAAAACTGTTTTTT
J: TRBJ2-3; V: TRBV29-1; size: -; D: TRBD2; CDR3: CSVEGLAEDTDTQYF; DNA: TGCAGCGTTGAAGGACTAGCTGAAGACACAGATACGCAGTATTTT
J: TRBJ2-7; V: TRBV19; size: -; D: -; CDR3: CASSFASGRGYEQYF; DNA: TGTGCCAGTAGTTTCGCCTCCGGTCGGGGGTACGAGCAGTACTTC
J: TRBJ1-5; V: TRBV9; size: -; D: -; CDR3: CASSVRGGQPQHF; DNA: TGTGCCAGCAGCGTAAGGGGTGGTCAGCCCCAGCATTTT
J: TRBJ1-2; V: TRBV2; size: -; D: TRBD1; CDR3: CASSEAGTGGGYTF; DNA: TGTGCCAGCAGTGAAGCTGGGACAGGGGGAGGCTACACCTTC
J: TRBJ2-6; V: TRBV5-1; size: -; D: -; CDR3: CASSAGSSGANVLTF; DNA: TGCGCCAGCAGCGCAGGGTCCTCTGGGGCCAACGTCCTGACTTTC
J: TRBJ1-1; V: TRBV3-1/TRBV3-2; size: -; D: -; CDR3: CASSPTNTEAFF; DNA: TGTGCCAGCAGCCCCACTAACACTGAAGCTTTCTTT
J: TRBJ2-7; V: TRBV28; size: -; D: TRBD2; CDR3: CASSLGSTSGSYEQYF; DNA: TGTGCCAGCAGTTTAGGGAGTACTAGCGGGAGTTACGAGCAGTACTTC
J: TRBJ2-2; V: TRBV5-6; size: -; D: -; CDR3: CASSFPGTSNTGELFF; DNA: TGTGCCAGCAGCTTTCCCGGGACATCGAACACCGGGGAGCTGTTTTTT
J: TRBJ2-7; V: TRBV3-1/TRBV3-2; size: -; D: -; CDR3: CASSQGRTSYEQYF; DNA: TGTGCCAGCAGCCAAGGCAGAACATCCTACGAGCAGTACTTC
J: TRBJ1-6; V: TRBV4-1; size: -; D: -; CDR3: CASSQDAGASYNSPLHF; DNA: TGCGCCAGCAGCCAAGATGCGGGGGCCTCTTATAATTCACCCCTCCACTTT
J: TRBJ2-5; V: TRBV28; size: -; D: TRBD2; CDR3: CASSSRLAVQETQYF; DNA: TGTGCCAGCAGTTCGCGACTAGCGGTACAAGAGACCCAGTACTTC
J: TRBJ2-1; V: TRBV18; size: -; D: -; CDR3: CASSPRTTTYNEQFF; DNA: TGTGCCAGCTCACCAAGGACTACTACCTACAATGAGCAGTTCTTC
J: TRBJ1-5; V: TRBV15; size: -; D: -; CDR3: CATSRDRGTNQPQHF; DNA: TGTGCCACCAGCAGAGATAGGGGGACCAATCAGCCCCAGCATTTT
J: TRBJ1-1; V: TRBV7-9; size: -; D: -; CDR3: CASSLLQGNTEAFF; DNA: TGTGCCAGCAGCTTACTACAGGGGAACACTGAAGCTTTCTTT
J: TRBJ2-3; V: TRBV6-5; size: -; D: TRBD2; CDR3: CASVGGGRALDTQYF; DNA: TGTGCCAGCGTAGGGGGCGGGAGGGCCTTAGATACGCAGTATTTT
J: TRBJ1-3; V: TRBV5-1; size: -; D: TRBD1; CDR3: CASSNRTGAGNTIYF; DNA: TGCGCCAGCAGCAACAGGACAGGGGCTGGAAACACCATATATTTT
J: TRBJ2-6; V: TRBV29-1; size: -; D: -; CDR3: CSVAGSGANVLTF; DNA: TGCAGCGTTGCAGGCTCTGGGGCCAACGTCCTGACTTTC
J: TRBJ1-1; V: TRBV24-1; size: few; D: TRBD1; CDR3: CATSGKGAGTEAFF; DNA: TGTGCCACCAGTGGAAAGGGGGCTGGTACTGAAGCTTTCTTT
J: TRBJ2-5; V: TRBV7-8; size: once; D: TRBD2; CDR3: CASSLGRRGGRETQYF; DNA: TGTGCCAGCAGCTTGGGGAGGCGGGGGGGCCGAGAGACCCAGTACTTC
J: TRBJ2-5; V: TRBV27; size: -; D: TRBD2; CDR3: CAAARAGGYQETQYF; DNA: TGTGCAGCGGCCCGGGCGGGAGGGTACCAAGAGACCCAGTACTTC
J: TRBJ1-4; V: TRBV18; size: -; D: TRBD1; CDR3: CASSPPGTGFAKLFF; DNA: TGTGCCAGCTCACCGCCCGGGACAGGGTTCGCAAAACTGTTTTTT
J: TRBJ2-1; V: TRBV5-1; size: -; D: TRBD1; CDR3: CASSFRTGVYNEQFF; DNA: TGCGCCAGCAGCTTCCGGACAGGGGTTTACAATGAGCAGTTCTTC
J: TRBJ2-7; V: TRBV28; size: -; D: TRBD1; CDR3: CASSPRDRIYEQYF; DNA: TGTGCCAGCAGTCCTAGGGACAGGATCTACGAGCAGTACTTC
J: TRBJ2-1; V: TRBV5-8; size: -; D: TRBD2; CDR3: CASSLGTSGRENEQFF; DNA: TGTGCCAGCAGCTTGGGGACTAGCGGGAGGGAAAATGAGCAGTTCTTC
J: TRBJ2-4; V: TRBV29-1; size: -; D: TRBD1; CDR3: CSVRTGGNIQYF; DNA: TGCAGCGTTCGGACAGGAGGAAACATTCAGTACTTC
J: TRBJ1-3; V: TRBV19; size: -; D: TRBD1; CDR3: CASSGPDRGTEWYHENTIYF; DNA: TGTGCCAGTAGCGGGCCGGACAGGGGCACAGAGTGGTATCATGAAAACACCATATATTTT
J: TRBJ2-1; V: TRBV14; size: once; D: -; CDR3: CASSRSGQGQSLNEQFF; DNA: TGTGCCAGCAGCCGGAGCGGGCAGGGACAGAGCCTCAATGAGCAGTTCTTC